Given below is one T cell receptor beta chain in context. Allocation to cohorts depended on clinical history reported by the participants. Profiling relied on immunoSEQ multiplex PCR, and the TCRdb table lists in-frame clones only, not all of them. This repertoire shows hundreds of thousands of clones, about 80% found once; its top ten account for approximately 5%. The sample is drawn from a study of blood T cell repertoires in COVID-19. The CDR3 sequence is 17 residues long. Germline loops: CDR1 LGHDT, CDR2 YNNKEL (reference sequence). V lost 0 bases and J 6 bases, leaving 20 bases between the germline ends.

The sequencing sample was made of PBMCs or T cells enriched from blood (not recorded which). The chain links TRBV3-1 (or the pseudogene TRBV3-2) to TRBJ1-2; D perhaps matches TRBD1 (6 bases). This clonotype was obtained from a woman aged 50 to 60 who had been exposed to COVID-19. The CDR3 here is CASSQEFSAGEWNGYTF. In DNA form, the CDR3 reads TGTGCCAGCAGCCAAGAATTTAGTGCAGGGGAATGGAATGGCTACACCTTC.